The 20 T cell receptor beta chains listed next were all sequenced from one sample in a study of beta chain features in type 1 diabetes. Sequenced material consisted of expressed TCRB transcripts (all of the isolated RNA was reverse transcribed). Clones were read by immunoSEQ multiplex PCR, and TCRdb kept only the in-frame ones, dropping some. The sample carries a few hundred thousand clones, around a fifth recorded once. Specimen: naive CD4+ T cells from blood. These receptor sequences come from a woman between 18 and 29 years old in good health.

This chain joins TRBV9 and TRBJ2-2, with TRBD2 matching 7 bases. The V and J ends lost 3 bases and 4 bases, in that order; junction bases with no gene match: 3. Germline lookup yields CDR1 SGDLS and CDR2 YYNGEE. The CDR3 consists of 14 residues. CDR3 loop: CASSGIAGTGELFF. For the CDR3, the DNA is TGTGCCAGCAGCGGGATAGCGGGCACCGGGGAGCTGTTTTTT.

This clone was seen only a few times. The chain carries TRBV7-2 and TRBJ2-2, with D maybe TRBD2 (6 bases). Trimming pared 5 bases from V and 4 bases from J, leaving 11 bases between. The CDR3 is made up of 14 amino acids. Germline V gives CDR1 SGHTA, CDR2 FQGNSA. CDR3 coding DNA: TGTGCCAGCAGCGGGGACTCACCCACCGGGGAGCTGTTTTTT. This gives the protein CASSGDSPTGELFF.

The chain joins TRBV18 to TRBJ2-7; 8 bases are shared with TRBD1. V dropped 5 bases and J dropped 3; count of bases not matched to a gene: 9. This CDR3 spans 15 amino acids. Per germline, CDR1 KGHSH and CDR2 LQKENI. CDR3 in amino acids: CASSVGAGGDYEQYF. Written as DNA, the CDR3 is TGTGCCAGCTCAGTCGGGGCAGGGGGCGACTACGAGCAGTACTTC.

A remark on this clone: A read error may produce the germline difference seen at one junction end. The rearrangement uses TRBV4-1 and TRBJ1-2, with D tentatively TRBD1 (5 bases). Germline values: CDR1 MGHRA, CDR2 YSYEKL. This CDR3 contains 14 residues. Here the CDR3 reads CASSEESRGYGYTF. Written as DNA, the CDR3 is TGCGCCAGCAGCGAAGAGAGTAGGGGCTATGGCTACACCTTC.

This clone was seen a single time. V and J are TRBV11-1 and TRBJ1-1, with D uncertain. The ends were cut back, 0 bases at V and 1 base at J, with 3 bases in the middle. The CDR3 loop spans 13 amino acids. From germline, CDR1 is SGHAT and CDR2 FQDESV (reference sequence). The CDR3 is CASSLARNTEAFF. The CDR3 region has the DNA TGTGCCAGCAGCTTAGCCCGGAACACTGAAGCTTTCTTT.

This rearrangement joins TRBV4-1 to TRBJ2-1; a possible D gene is TRBD1 (6 bases). CDR1 and CDR2 (germline): MGHRA, YSYEKL. V lost 4 bases and J lost 5, with 12 bases in between. CDR3 length: 14 residues. CDR3 nucleotides: TGCGCCAGCAGCCGCCAGACAGGAAACAATGAGCAGTTCTTC. It codes for CASSRQTGNNEQFF.

The CDR3 DNA reads as TGCGCCAGCAGCCAAGCGAGCAGGGGAAGGTACGAGCAGTACTTC. This codes for CASSQASRGRYEQYF. V usage is TRBV4-1 and J usage is TRBJ2-7; possible D gene TRBD1, 6 bases. V lost 1 base to trimming and J lost 4 bases, with 14 bases between them. The CDR3 covers 15 residues. Germline lookup yields CDR1 MGHRA and CDR2 YSYEKL.

This clone was recorded a few times. V gene TRBV27 combines with J gene TRBJ1-5; D is unclear. The V end lost 5 bases, the J end lost 8 bases, and 13 bases lay between the germline ends. Per the germline V gene, CDR1 is MNHEY and CDR2 is SMNVEV (reference sequence). The CDR3 runs to 13 residues. The CDR3 sequence is CASSGPSQEPQHF. The DNA for the CDR3 is TGTGCCAGCAGTGGTCCCTCACAAGAGCCCCAGCATTTT.

There are a few counts of this clone. The chain carries TRBV7-8 and TRBJ2-1; TRBD2 aligns across 7 bases. Trimming cost V 5 bases and J 4 bases; bases outside gene matches: 5. CDR1 and CDR2 from the germline V gene are SGHVS and FQNEAQ. This CDR3 is built from 14 residues. CDR3 DNA: TGTGCCAGCAGCCCGGGGGGAGGGTACAATGAGCAGTTCTTC. It codes for CASSPGGGYNEQFF.

This sequence joins TRBV6-5 and TRBJ2-5, with D possibly being TRBD2 (5 bases). The CDR3 runs to 15 residues. V lost 2 bases and J lost 5, with 15 bases in between. Germline values: CDR1 MNHEY, CDR2 SVGAGI. CDR3: CASSYGRGQRETQYF. The CDR3 DNA sequence: TGTGCCAGCAGTTACGGCCGAGGGCAGAGGGAGACCCAGTACTTC.

The genes are TRBV19 and TRBJ2-7, with TRBD2 identical over 7 bases. The V segment lost 7 bases and the J segment 7 bases; nucleotides outside the gene matches: 13. This CDR3 is built from 14 residues. CDR1 LNHDA and CDR2 SQIVND come from the germline V gene (reference sequence). CDR3 sequence: CASTSLGGAGEQYF. The CDR3 coding sequence is TGTGCCAGTACCTCTTTGGGAGGGGCGGGGGAGCAGTACTTC.

This clone was counted between two and nine times. The chain recombines TRBV9 with TRBJ2-1; 7 bases fit TRBD1. The CDR3 sequence is 14 residues long. CDR1 is SGDLS and CDR2 is YYNGEE in the germline V gene. V shed 2 bases, J shed 3 bases, and the junction held 2 bases outside the gene matches. The CDR3 region has the DNA TGTGCCAGCAGCGTCGGGGACAGCTACAATGAGCAGTTCTTC. Encoded protein: CASSVGDSYNEQFF.

The table lists this clone with a few counts. J is TRBJ2-7 and V is TRBV6-1, with D possibly being TRBD1 (6 bases). Trimming removed 5 bases from V and 1 base from J, with 9 bases in between. From germline, CDR1 is MNHNS and CDR2 SASEGT. The CDR3 length is 13 residues. For the CDR3, the DNA is TGTGCCAGCAGTTTGGACAGATCCTACGAGCAGTACTTC. Protein product: CASSLDRSYEQYF.

This chain links TRBV6-5 with TRBJ2-2; 7 bases are a match to TRBD1. Looked up from germline, CDR1 is MNHEY and CDR2 is SVGAGI. The CDR3 covers 15 residues. The trim removed 5 bases at V and 3 bases at J, leaving 6 bases unmatched. In DNA form, the CDR3 reads TGTGCCAGCAGTAGGGACAGCGGCTACACCGGGGAGCTGTTTTTT. Translation: CASSRDSGYTGELFF.

This clone has a handful of counts. The rearrangement links TRBV9 to TRBJ1-6; TRBD1 matches at 7 bases. There are 15 residues in the CDR3. Trimming at V came to 3 bases and at J to 10 bases, leaving 10 bases not matched to a gene. Germline-derived CDR1 and CDR2 are SGDLS and YYNGEE. The CDR3: CASSATGSKESPLHF. In DNA form, the CDR3 reads TGTGCCAGCAGCGCGACAGGGTCAAAAGAATCACCCCTCCACTTT.

The sample holds a few counts of this clone. The rearrangement joins TRBV7-2 to TRBJ1-2; unclear D gene. The CDR3 length is 12 residues. CDR1 is SGHTA, CDR2 FQGNSA, per germline. V lost 5 bases and J lost 4, with 8 bases in between. In DNA, the CDR3 is TGTGCCAGCAGCATCGACACCTATGGCTACACCTTC. Protein product: CASSIDTYGYTF.

There are a few counts of this clone. The rearrangement uses TRBV5-1 and TRBJ2-1; 12 positions agree with TRBD2. The length of the CDR3 is 16 residues. Trimming cost V 3 bases and J 7 bases; bases outside gene matches: 8. Germline V CDR1 and CDR2: SGHRS, YFSETQ. The CDR3 protein is CASSSPLAGGSNEQFF. The CDR3 nucleotides are TGCGCCAGCAGCTCCCCCCTAGCGGGAGGGTCTAATGAGCAGTTCTTC.

The chain links TRBV5-6 to TRBJ1-5; TRBD1 aligns across 9 bases. Germline V lookup: CDR1 SGHDT, CDR2 YYEEEE. Germline trimming cut 3 bases from V and 5 bases from J; bases unmatched to any gene: 6. The CDR3 sequence is 15 residues long. This CDR3 reads CASSSWDRDHQPQHF. CDR3 nucleotide sequence: TGTGCCAGCAGCTCCTGGGACAGGGACCATCAGCCCCAGCATTTT.

This chain links TRBV10-3 with TRBJ2-5, with 10 bases that match TRBD2. The germline V gene has CDR1 ENHRY and CDR2 SYGVKD. J was trimmed by 1 base and V by 7 bases; bases with no gene match: 3. The CDR3 has 14 amino acids. The CDR3 coding sequence is TGTGCCATCAAGGCTAGCGGGGGCCAAGAGACCCAGTACTTC. This gives the protein CAIKASGGQETQYF.

The V and J genes are TRBV7-8 and TRBJ2-5; unclear D gene. The germline V and J ends were trimmed by 4 bases and 4 bases, with 10 bases remaining between them. Germline V CDR1 and CDR2: SGHVS, FQNEAQ. This CDR3 spans 13 amino acids. CDR3 region: CASSSPGPETQYF. CDR3 DNA: TGTGCCAGCAGCTCCCCAGGTCCAGAGACCCAGTACTTC.